Following are 23 T cell receptor beta chains from one sample sequenced in a study of cytomegalovirus exposure and HLA in healthy donors (dated 2017 in TCRdb). Libraries came from the immunoSEQ multiplex PCR assay. A mixture of 60 forward primers for TCR Vbeta segments and 13 reverse primers for TCR Jbeta segments was used in the multiplex PCR. TCRdb carries this immuneACCESS record with in-frame sequences only. Its versions omit some clonotypes, under half of them owing to an unresolved V gene in the studies checked, with the rest unexplained. Here the sample has over 70,000 clones; about 80% occur a single time. Jointly, the top ten make up 1.1% to 1.5% of the sample. Material: PBMCs. The receptor set was obtained from a male donor in good health and CMV-seronegative.

CDR3 DNA: TGTGCCAGCAATACGCCAGGGATAGCCAAAAACATTCAGTACTTC. Translated, it gives CASNTPGIAKNIQYF. The rearrangement joins TRBV6-1 to TRBJ2-4; tentative D call: TRBD1 (5 bases). Trimming took off 7 bases at V and 0 bases at J, with 13 bases between the two ends. Per germline, CDR1 MNHNS and CDR2 SASEGT. The CDR3 runs to 15 residues.

V and J are TRBV4-1 and TRBJ2-2, with D possibly matching TRBD2 (5 bases). Germline V gene data show CDR1 as MGHRA and CDR2 as YSYEKL. V was pared by 3 bases and J by 0 bases, with 14 bases between. The CDR3 runs to 17 residues. The CDR3 DNA sequence: TGCGCCAGCAGCCACCCCGGCGGAGGAACGAACACCGGGGAGCTGTTTTTT. Its protein is CASSHPGGGTNTGELFF.

This clone has just one count. The rearrangement joins TRBV15 to TRBJ2-3, with TRBD2 matching over 11 bases. V trimming: 3 bases; J trimming: 6 bases; junction bases outside the gene matches: 8. The CDR3 is 16 amino acids. Germline CDR1 is LNHNV and CDR2 is YYDKDF (reference sequence). The CDR3 spells CATSRALAGVMDTQYF. The CDR3 DNA is TGTGCCACCAGCAGGGCACTAGCGGGAGTGATGGATACGCAGTATTTT.

The chain joins TRBV6-1 to TRBJ1-5; D gene ambiguous. Trimming pared 6 bases from V and 7 bases from J, leaving 16 bases between. This CDR3 is 14 amino acids long. Germline V gene sequence: CDR1 MNHNS, CDR2 SASEGT. The CDR3 DNA sequence: TGTGCCAGCAGCCTCGTCGAGTCCGGGCAGCCCCAGCATTTT. Translating it yields CASSLVESGQPQHF.

This chain uses TRBV5-1 with TRBJ1-1; a possible D gene is TRBD1 (5 bases). V was cut by 0 bases and J by 1 base, with 7 bases left in between. The length of the CDR3 is 14 residues. Germline V gives CDR1 SGHRS, CDR2 YFSETQ. In DNA form, the CDR3 reads TGCGCCAGCAGCTTGGGACAGACGAACACTGAAGCTTTCTTT. Its translation: CASSLGQTNTEAFF.

This chain links TRBV9 with TRBJ2-3, with a possible D match to TRBD1 (6 bases). Trimming took off 1 base at V and 4 bases at J, with 13 bases between the two ends. Germline V gene lookup returns CDR1 SGDLS and CDR2 YYNGEE. This CDR3 spans 15 amino acids. CDR3 in amino acids: CASSVSQGSADTQYF. In DNA form, the CDR3 reads TGTGCCAGCAGCGTAAGCCAGGGGTCAGCAGATACGCAGTATTTT.

Here the CDR3 reads CASSSQTGGTEAFF. CDR3 in DNA: TGTGCCAGCAGCTCCCAGACAGGGGGTACTGAAGCTTTCTTT. The chain recombines TRBV9 with TRBJ1-1; 9 bases are a match to TRBD1. With V trimmed by 4 bases and J by 5 bases, 6 bases remained unmatched. The CDR3 contains 14 residues. Per the germline V gene, CDR1 is SGDLS and CDR2 is YYNGEE.

The CDR3: CASSPRLNTEAFF. In DNA form, the CDR3 reads TGTGCCAGCAGCCCTAGACTAAACACTGAAGCTTTCTTT. This chain joins TRBV7-2 and TRBJ1-1; D not certain. From germline, CDR1 is SGHTA and CDR2 FQGNSA. The CDR3 covers 13 residues. The V and J ends lost 5 bases and 2 bases respectively, with 9 bases between them.

This clone showed up just a few times. This chain joins TRBV6-5 and TRBJ2-7; D unclear. The CDR3 spans 15 residues. Germline V CDR1 and CDR2: MNHEY, SVGAGI. Trimming removed 6 bases from V and 2 bases from J, with 17 bases in between. Written as DNA, the CDR3 is TGTGCCAGCAGCCCCAAGCCCATTCGGGCCTACGAGCAGTACTTC. Translation gives CASSPKPIRAYEQYF.

This clone was picked up a small number of times. J is TRBJ2-7 and V is TRBV4-3, with TRBD2 as a possible D gene (5 bases). The V end was cut by 0 bases, the J end by 0 bases, with 12 bases between. The CDR3 spans 16 residues. Germline assignment: CDR1 LGHNA and CDR2 YSLEER. The CDR3 loop reads CASSQERASDSYEQYF. The CDR3 bases are TGCGCCAGCAGCCAAGAGAGGGCATCGGACTCCTACGAGCAGTACTTC.

This clone appeared a few times. The V gene is TRBV6-5, the J gene TRBJ1-2, with unresolved D. Deletions cut 2 bases from V and 5 bases from J, with 9 bases between. The CDR3 covers 13 residues. CDR1 and CDR2 from the germline V gene are MNHEY and SVGAGI. The CDR3 is CASSYDGGYGYTF. The CDR3 coding sequence is TGTGCCAGCAGTTACGACGGCGGTTATGGCTACACCTTC.

This chain uses TRBV7-9 with TRBJ1-1; D remains unclear. The germline gives CDR1 SEHNR, CDR2 FQNEAQ (reference sequence). This CDR3 is 12 amino acids long. V shed 3 bases and J shed 3 bases, with 5 bases lying between them. CDR3 coding DNA: TGTGCCAGCAGCTTCGGGGACACTGAAGCTTTCTTT. It translates to CASSFGDTEAFF.

The V call is TRBV2, the J call TRBJ1-4, with D possibly TRBD1 on 6 matching bases. Germline V gene sequence: CDR1 SNHLY, CDR2 FYNNEI. Trimming took off 7 bases at V and 0 bases at J, with 12 bases between the two ends. The CDR3 spans 15 residues. The CDR3 DNA sequence: TGTGCCAGCACTCGGGACACCTCAACTAATGAAAAACTGTTTTTT. Translated, it gives CASTRDTSTNEKLFF.

The chain uses TRBV19 and TRBJ1-1, with D maybe TRBD1 (5 bases). Germline V gene sequence: CDR1 LNHDA, CDR2 SQIVND (reference sequence). The germline V and J ends were trimmed by 10 bases and 1 base, with 10 bases remaining between them. The CDR3 has 12 amino acids. The CDR3: CATHTGNTEAFF. The DNA for the CDR3 is TGTGCCACACACACAGGGAACACTGAAGCTTTCTTT.

This clone was observed a few times. This chain joins TRBV5-1 and TRBJ2-5; 7 nucleotides agree with TRBD1. The CDR3 has 14 amino acids. Germline V CDR1 and CDR2: SGHRS, YFSETQ. Trimming took 0 bases from V and 3 from J; bases not matched to a gene: 2. The CDR3 spells CASSLGDRKETQYF. The DNA of the CDR3 is TGCGCCAGCAGCTTGGGGGACAGAAAAGAGACCCAGTACTTC. The variable domain in full, completed from reference TRBV5-1 and TRBJ2-5, reads KAGVTQTPRYLIKTRGQQVTLSCSPISGHRSVSWYQQTPGQGLQFLFEYFSETQRNKGNFPGRFSGRQFSNSRSEMNVSTLELGDSALYLCASSLGDRKETQYFGPGTRLLVL.

On this clone: An end of the junction differs from the germline gene, which may be a read error. Additional DNA sequences in this sample encode the identical CDR3. This chain connects TRBV2 to TRBJ2-7; 9 bases are shared with TRBD1. The germline V gene encodes CDR1 SNHLY and CDR2 FYNNEI. The CDR3 has 15 amino acids. The CDR3 loop is CASKTSGTGTYEQYF. CDR3 DNA sequence: TGTGCCAGCAAAACCTCCGGGACAGGGACCTACGAGCAGTACTTT.

V usage is TRBV4-3 and J usage is TRBJ2-7, with 9 bases identical to TRBD2. The germline gives CDR1 LGHNA, CDR2 YSLEER. The trim removed 3 bases at V and 0 bases at J, leaving 9 bases unmatched. The CDR3 has 17 amino acids. The CDR3 loop is CASSQLVQGLASYEQYF. CDR3 nucleotide sequence: TGCGCCAGCAGCCAGCTGGTTCAGGGACTAGCCTCCTACGAGCAGTACTTC.

V gene TRBV10-2 combines with J gene TRBJ2-3, with D tentatively TRBD2 (5 bases). V was cut by 0 bases and J by 2 bases, with 6 bases left in between. Per the germline V gene, CDR1 is WSHSY and CDR2 is SAAADI. The CDR3 covers 14 residues. This chain's CDR3 is CASSESRATDTQYF. CDR3 bases: TGCGCCAGCAGTGAGTCGAGGGCCACAGATACGCAGTATTTT.

The chain couples TRBV19 to TRBJ2-5, with D possibly matching TRBD2 (7 bases). CDR1 is LNHDA, CDR2 SQIVND, per germline (reference sequence). V lost 5 bases to trimming and J lost 1 base, with 14 bases between them. CDR3 length: 15 amino acids. CDR3 loop: CASSSRGGFQETQYF. Written as DNA, the CDR3 is TGTGCCAGTAGTTCCAGGGGAGGGTTCCAAGAGACCCAGTACTTC. Together with reference TRBV19 and TRBJ2-5, the CDR3 gives the full variable domain: DGGITQSPKYLFRKEGQNVTLSCEQNLNHDAMYWYRQDPGQGLRLIYYSQIVNDFQKGDIAEGYSVSREKKESFPLTVTSAQKNPTAFYLCASSSRGGFQETQYFGPGTRLLVL.

This clone was observed a single time. The chain is built from TRBV4-1 and TRBJ2-7; 12 bases match TRBD2. The ends lost 5 bases at V and 5 bases at J; junction bases unmatched: 16. The CDR3 loop spans 18 amino acids. Germline V gene lookup returns CDR1 MGHRA and CDR2 YSYEKL. The CDR3 coding sequence is TGCGCCAGCAGCGAACTTCCTCTAGCGGGAGGGGCGTACGACGAGCAGTACTTC. It specifies CASSELPLAGGAYDEQYF.

This clone was detected once. The chain links TRBV10-3 to TRBJ2-7; D perhaps matches TRBD2 (6 bases). The CDR3 is made up of 15 amino acids. The ends were cut back, 1 base at V and 5 bases at J, with 15 bases in the middle. Germline V gives CDR1 ENHRY, CDR2 SYGVKD. Here the CDR3 DNA reads TGTGCCATCAGTGAGTTGTTCGGGGGATTCAACGAGCAGTACTTC. This translates into CAISELFGGFNEQYF.

This chain connects TRBV9 to TRBJ2-5; 14 positions agree with TRBD2. This CDR3 spans 17 amino acids. Germline V lookup: CDR1 SGDLS, CDR2 YYNGEE. V lost 3 bases, J lost 2 bases, and 6 bases stayed unmatched. This chain's CDR3 is CASSATSGGGRQETQYF. As DNA, the CDR3 is TGTGCCAGCAGCGCGACTAGCGGGGGGGGACGGCAAGAGACCCAGTACTTC. The full variable domain, completed using reference TRBV9 and TRBJ2-5, is DSGVTQTPKHLITATGQRVTLRCSPRSGDLSVYWYQQSLDQGLQFLIQYYNGEERAKGNILERFSAQQFPDLHSELNLSSLELGDSALYFCASSATSGGGRQETQYFGPGTRLLVL.

The chain links TRBV28 to TRBJ2-3; tentative D call: TRBD2 (7 bases). V was trimmed by 11 bases and J by 9 bases, leaving 18 bases between them. Germline lookup yields CDR1 MDHEN and CDR2 SYDVKM. This CDR3 is 12 amino acids long. The CDR3 here is CAGGEGQGTQYF. The DNA for the CDR3 is TGTGCCGGGGGGGAGGGGCAGGGGACGCAGTATTTT.